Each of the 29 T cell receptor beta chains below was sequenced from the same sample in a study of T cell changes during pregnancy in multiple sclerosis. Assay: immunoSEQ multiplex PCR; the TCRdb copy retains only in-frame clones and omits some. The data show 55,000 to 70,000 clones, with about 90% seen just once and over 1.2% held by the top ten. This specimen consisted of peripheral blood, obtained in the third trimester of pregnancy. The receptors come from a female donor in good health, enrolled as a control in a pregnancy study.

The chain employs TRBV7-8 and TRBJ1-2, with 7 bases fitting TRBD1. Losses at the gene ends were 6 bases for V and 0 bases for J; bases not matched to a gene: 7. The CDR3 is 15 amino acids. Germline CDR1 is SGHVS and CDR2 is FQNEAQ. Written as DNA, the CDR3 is TGTGCCAGCAGTATACAGGGGACAGCTAACTATGGCTACACCTTC. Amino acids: CASSIQGTANYGYTF.

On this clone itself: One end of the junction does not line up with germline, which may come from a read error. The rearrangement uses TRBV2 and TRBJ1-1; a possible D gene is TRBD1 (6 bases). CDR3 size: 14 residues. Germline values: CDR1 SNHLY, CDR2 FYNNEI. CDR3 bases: TGTGCCAGCATGTCAGGGGCGCTGAATACTGAAGCTTTCTTT. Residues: CASMSGALNTEAFF.

This CDR3 is CASSRGGMNTEAFF. The DNA of the CDR3 is TGTGCCAGTAGTAGGGGGGGAATGAACACTGAAGCTTTCTTT. This sequence joins TRBV19 and TRBJ1-1, with D possibly TRBD1 on 5 matching bases. CDR3 length: 14 amino acids. CDR1 is LNHDA and CDR2 is SQIVND in the germline V gene (reference sequence). V was clipped by 4 bases and J by 0 bases, with 9 bases between them.

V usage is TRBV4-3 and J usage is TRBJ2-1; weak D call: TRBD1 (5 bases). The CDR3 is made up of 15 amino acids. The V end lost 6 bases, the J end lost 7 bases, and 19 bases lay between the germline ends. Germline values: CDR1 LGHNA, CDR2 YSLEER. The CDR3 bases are TGCGCCAGCAGGCCCGGCAGGGCGTCCTCGAATGAGCAGTTCTTC. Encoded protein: CASRPGRASSNEQFF.

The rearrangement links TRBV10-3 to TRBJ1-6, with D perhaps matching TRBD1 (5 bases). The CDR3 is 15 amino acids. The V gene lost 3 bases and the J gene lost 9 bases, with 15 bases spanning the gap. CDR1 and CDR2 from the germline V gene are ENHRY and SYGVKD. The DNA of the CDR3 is TGTGCCATCAGTGAAGGTTACGGGGGAGGTTCACCCCTCCACTTT. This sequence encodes CAISEGYGGGSPLHF.

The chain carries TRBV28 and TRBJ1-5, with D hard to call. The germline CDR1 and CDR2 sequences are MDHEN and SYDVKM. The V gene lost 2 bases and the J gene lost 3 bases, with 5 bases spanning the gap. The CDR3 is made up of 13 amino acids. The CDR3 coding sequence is TGTGCCAGCAGTTTAAACAACAATCAGCCCCAGCATTTT. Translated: CASSLNNNQPQHF.

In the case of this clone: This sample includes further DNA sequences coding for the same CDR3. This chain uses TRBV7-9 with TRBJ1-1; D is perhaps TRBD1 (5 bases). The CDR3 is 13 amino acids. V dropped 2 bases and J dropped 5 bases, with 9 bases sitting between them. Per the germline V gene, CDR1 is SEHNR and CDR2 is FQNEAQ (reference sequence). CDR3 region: CASSLLGGTEAFF. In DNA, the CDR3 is TGTGCCAGCAGCTTACTGGGGGGTACTGAAGCTTTCTTT.

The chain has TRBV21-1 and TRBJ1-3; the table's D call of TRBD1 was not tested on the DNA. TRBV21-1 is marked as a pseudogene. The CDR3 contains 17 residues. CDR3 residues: CYDGTGLHSRSGNTIYF. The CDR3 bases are TGTTACGACGGGACAGGCTTGCACTCGCGCTCTGGAAACACCATATATTTT.

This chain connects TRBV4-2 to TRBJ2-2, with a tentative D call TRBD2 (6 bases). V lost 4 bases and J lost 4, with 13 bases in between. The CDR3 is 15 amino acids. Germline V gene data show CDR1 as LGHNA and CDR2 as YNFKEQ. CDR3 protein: CASSRRGDGTGELFF. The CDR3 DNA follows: TGTGCCAGCAGCCGGCGGGGCGATGGCACCGGGGAGCTGTTTTTT.

The CDR3 spells CASSRTGIQPQHF. The CDR3 DNA reads TGTGCCAGCAGCCGGACAGGGATTCAGCCCCAGCATTTT. The chain carries TRBV5-6 and TRBJ1-5, with 8 bases aligning to TRBD1. The length of the CDR3 is 13 residues. Germline values: CDR1 SGHDT, CDR2 YYEEEE. The ends lost 4 bases at V and 6 bases at J; junction bases unmatched: 3.

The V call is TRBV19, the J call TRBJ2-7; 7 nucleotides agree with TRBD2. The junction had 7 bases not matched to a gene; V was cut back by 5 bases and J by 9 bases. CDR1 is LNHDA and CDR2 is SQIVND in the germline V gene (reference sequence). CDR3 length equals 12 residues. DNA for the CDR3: TGTGCCAGTAGTCTCCGGGGGGAAGTGCAGTACTTC. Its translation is CASSLRGEVQYF.

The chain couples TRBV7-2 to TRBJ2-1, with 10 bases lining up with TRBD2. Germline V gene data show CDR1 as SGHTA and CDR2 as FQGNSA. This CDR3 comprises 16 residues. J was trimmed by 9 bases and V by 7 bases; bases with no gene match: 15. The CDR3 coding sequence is TGTGCCAGCATGGAGTACATGTCTAGCGGGGGTTCTGAGCAGTTCTTC. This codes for CASMEYMSSGGSEQFF.

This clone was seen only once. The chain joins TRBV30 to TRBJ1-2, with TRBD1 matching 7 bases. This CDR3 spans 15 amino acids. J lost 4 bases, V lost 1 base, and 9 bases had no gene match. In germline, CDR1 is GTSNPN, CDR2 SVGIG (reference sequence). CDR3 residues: CAWSARGASSYGYTF. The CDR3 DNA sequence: TGTGCCTGGAGTGCCAGGGGGGCGTCTAGCTATGGCTACACCTTC.

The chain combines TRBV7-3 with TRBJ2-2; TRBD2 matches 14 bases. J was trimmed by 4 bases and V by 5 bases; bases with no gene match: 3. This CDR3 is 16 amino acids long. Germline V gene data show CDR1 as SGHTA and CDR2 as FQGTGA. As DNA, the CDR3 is TGTGCCAGCAGCCGAGGACTAGCGGGGGGCACCGGGGAGCTGTTTTTT. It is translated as CASSRGLAGGTGELFF.

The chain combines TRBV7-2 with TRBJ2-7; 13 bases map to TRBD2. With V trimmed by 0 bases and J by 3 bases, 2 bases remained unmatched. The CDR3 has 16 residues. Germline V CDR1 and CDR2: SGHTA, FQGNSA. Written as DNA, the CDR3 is TGTGCCAGCAGCTTAGCAAGGACTAGCGGGGGCTACGAGCAGTACTTC. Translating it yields CASSLARTSGGYEQYF.

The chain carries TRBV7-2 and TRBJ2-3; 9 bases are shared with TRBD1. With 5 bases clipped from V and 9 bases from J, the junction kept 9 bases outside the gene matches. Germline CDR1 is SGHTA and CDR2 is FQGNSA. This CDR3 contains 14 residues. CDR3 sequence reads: CASSPAGTGNTQYF. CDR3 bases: TGTGCCAGCAGCCCGGCCGGGACAGGGAACACGCAGTATTTT.

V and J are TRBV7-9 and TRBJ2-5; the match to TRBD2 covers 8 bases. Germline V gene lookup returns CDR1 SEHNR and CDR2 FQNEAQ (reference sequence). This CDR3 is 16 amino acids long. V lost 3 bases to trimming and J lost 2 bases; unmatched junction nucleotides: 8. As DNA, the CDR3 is TGTGCCAGCAGCTTCTCCGGGACTAGAAAACAAGAGACCCAGTACTTC. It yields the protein CASSFSGTRKQETQYF. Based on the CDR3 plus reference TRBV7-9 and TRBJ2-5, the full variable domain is DTGVSQNPRHKITKRGQNVTFRCDPISEHNRLYWYRQTLGQGPEFLTYFQNEAQLEKSRLLSDRFSAERPKGSFSTLEIQRTEQGDSAMYLCASSFSGTRKQETQYFGPGTRLLVL.

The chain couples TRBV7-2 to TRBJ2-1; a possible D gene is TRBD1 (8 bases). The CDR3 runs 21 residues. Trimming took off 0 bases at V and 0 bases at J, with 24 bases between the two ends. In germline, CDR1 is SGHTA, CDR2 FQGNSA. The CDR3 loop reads CASSLAPGLTGGISSYNEQFF. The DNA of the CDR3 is TGTGCCAGCAGCTTAGCGCCGGGACTAACAGGGGGGATTAGCTCCTACAATGAGCAGTTCTTC.

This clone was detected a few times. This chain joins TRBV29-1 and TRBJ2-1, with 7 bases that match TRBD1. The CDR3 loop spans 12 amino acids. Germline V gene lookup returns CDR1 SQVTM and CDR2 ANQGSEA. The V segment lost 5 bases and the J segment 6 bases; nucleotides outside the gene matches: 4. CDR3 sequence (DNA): TGCAGCGTTTCGGGACAGCTCAATGAGCAGTTCTTC. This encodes CSVSGQLNEQFF.

The CDR3 reads CASGLVLGQGAGELFF. CDR3 bases: TGTGCTAGTGGTTTGGTACTTGGGCAGGGCGCCGGGGAGCTGTTTTTT. V gene TRBV12-5 combines with J gene TRBJ2-2; a weak D match, TRBD1 (5 bases). Germline CDR1 LGHNT, CDR2 FRNRAP. V was trimmed by 0 bases and J by 6 bases, leaving 14 bases between them. This CDR3 is built from 16 residues.

The CDR3 region has the DNA TGTGCCAGCAGCTCACCGGACATCGATGGCTACACCTTC. This codes for CASSSPDIDGYTF. V and J are TRBV7-9 and TRBJ1-2, with D possibly matching TRBD1 (5 bases). The CDR3 loop spans 13 amino acids. Trimming shortened V by 4 bases and J by 6 bases, and 12 bases separated the two germline ends. The germline V gene has CDR1 SEHNR and CDR2 FQNEAQ (reference sequence).

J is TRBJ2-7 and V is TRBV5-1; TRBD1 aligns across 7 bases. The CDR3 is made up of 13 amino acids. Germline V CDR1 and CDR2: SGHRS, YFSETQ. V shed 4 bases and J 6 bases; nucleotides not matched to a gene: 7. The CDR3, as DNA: TGCGCCAGCAGCGACGGACAGGTTGGCGAGCAGTACTTC. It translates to CASSDGQVGEQYF.

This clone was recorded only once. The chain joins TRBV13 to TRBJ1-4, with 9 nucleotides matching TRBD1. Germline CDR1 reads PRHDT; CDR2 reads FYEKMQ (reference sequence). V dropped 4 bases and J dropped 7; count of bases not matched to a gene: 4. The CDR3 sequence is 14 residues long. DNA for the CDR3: TGTGCCAGCAGCTCGGGACAGGGCCGTGAAAAACTGTTTTTT. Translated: CASSSGQGREKLFF.

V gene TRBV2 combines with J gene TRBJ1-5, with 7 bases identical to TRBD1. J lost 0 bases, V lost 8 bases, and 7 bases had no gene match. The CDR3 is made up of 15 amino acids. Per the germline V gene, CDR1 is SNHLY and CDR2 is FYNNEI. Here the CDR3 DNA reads TGTGCCAGCGGGGACAGTCCCTATAGCAATCAGCCCCAGCATTTT. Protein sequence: CASGDSPYSNQPQHF. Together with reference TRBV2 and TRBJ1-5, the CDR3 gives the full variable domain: EPEVTQTPSHQVTQMGQEVILRCVPISNHLYFYWYRQILGQKVEFLVSFYNNEISEKSEIFDDQFSVERPDGSNFTLKIRSTKLEDSAMYFCASGDSPYSNQPQHFGDGTRLSIL.

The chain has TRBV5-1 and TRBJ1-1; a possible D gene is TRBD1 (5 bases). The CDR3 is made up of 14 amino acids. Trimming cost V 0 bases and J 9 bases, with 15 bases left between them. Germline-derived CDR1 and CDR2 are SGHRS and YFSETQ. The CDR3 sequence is CASSLAGQNYQAFF. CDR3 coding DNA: TGCGCCAGCAGCTTGGCCGGACAAAACTATCAAGCTTTCTTT. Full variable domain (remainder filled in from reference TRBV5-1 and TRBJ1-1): KAGVTQTPRYLIKTRGQQVTLSCSPISGHRSVSWYQQTPGQGLQFLFEYFSETQRNKGNFPGRFSGRQFSNSRSEMNVSTLELGDSALYLCASSLAGQNYQAFFGQGTRLTVV.

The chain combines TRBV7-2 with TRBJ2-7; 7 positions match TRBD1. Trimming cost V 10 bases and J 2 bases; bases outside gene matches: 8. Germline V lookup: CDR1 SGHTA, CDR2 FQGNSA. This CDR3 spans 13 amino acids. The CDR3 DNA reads TGTGCCACTGGCCAAGGGGGCGCCTACGAGCAGTACTTC. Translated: CATGQGGAYEQYF. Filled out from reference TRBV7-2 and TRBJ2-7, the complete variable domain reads GAGVSQSPSNKVTEKGKDVELRCDPISGHTALYWYRQSLGQGLEFLIYFQGNSAPDKSGLPSDRFSAERTGGSVSTLTIQRTQQEDSAVYLCATGQGGAYEQYFGPGTRLTVT.

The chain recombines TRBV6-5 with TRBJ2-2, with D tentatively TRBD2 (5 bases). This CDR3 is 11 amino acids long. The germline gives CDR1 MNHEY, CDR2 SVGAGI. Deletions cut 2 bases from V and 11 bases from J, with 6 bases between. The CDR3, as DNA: TGTGCCAGCAGTTACGAGGGTGAGCTGTTTTTT. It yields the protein CASSYEGELFF.

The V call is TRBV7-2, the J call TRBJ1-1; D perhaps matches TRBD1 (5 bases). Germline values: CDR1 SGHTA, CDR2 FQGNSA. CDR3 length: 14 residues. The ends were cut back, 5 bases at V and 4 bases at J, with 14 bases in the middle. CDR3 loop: CASSPQGRPTEAFF. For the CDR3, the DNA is TGTGCCAGCAGCCCCCAGGGCCGTCCCACTGAAGCTTTCTTT.

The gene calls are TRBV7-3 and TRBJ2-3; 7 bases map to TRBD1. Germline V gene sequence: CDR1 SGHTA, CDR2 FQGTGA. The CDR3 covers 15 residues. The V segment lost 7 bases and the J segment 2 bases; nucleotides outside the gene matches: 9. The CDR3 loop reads CASTRRGLDTDTQYF. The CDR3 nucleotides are TGTGCCAGCACCAGAAGGGGGCTTGACACAGATACGCAGTATTTT.